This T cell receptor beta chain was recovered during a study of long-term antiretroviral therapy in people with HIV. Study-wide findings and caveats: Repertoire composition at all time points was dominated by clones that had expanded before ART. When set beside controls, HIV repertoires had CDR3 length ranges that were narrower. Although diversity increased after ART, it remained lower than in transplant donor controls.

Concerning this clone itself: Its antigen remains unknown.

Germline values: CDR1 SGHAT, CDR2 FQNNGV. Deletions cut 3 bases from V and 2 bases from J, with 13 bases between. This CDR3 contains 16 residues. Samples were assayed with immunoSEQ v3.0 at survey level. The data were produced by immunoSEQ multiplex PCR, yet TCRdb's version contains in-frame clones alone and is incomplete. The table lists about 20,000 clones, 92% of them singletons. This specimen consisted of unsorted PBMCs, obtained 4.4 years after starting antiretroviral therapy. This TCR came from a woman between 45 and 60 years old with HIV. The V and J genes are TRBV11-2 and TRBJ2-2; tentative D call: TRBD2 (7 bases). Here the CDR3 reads CASSLGRGLNTGELFF. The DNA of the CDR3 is TGTGCCAGCAGCTTGGGGCGGGGGCTTAACACCGGGGAGCTGTTTTTT.